These T cell receptor beta chains were read from a single sample in a study of sequential checkpoint blockade in melanoma. Sequencing used immunoSEQ multiplex PCR; TCRdb keeps in-frame clones, though not all of them. The sample yields approximately 12,000 clones, 65% to 85% seen once. Material: CD8+ T cells sorted from blood (inferred from file names), obtained from a patient given nivolumab and ipilimumab in sequence. Every receptor here comes from a human patient with melanoma. Some clones in this sample may be carry-over from other donors' samples. The CDR3 runs from the conserved cysteine through the conserved F or W. Fields, in order: clone size, J gene, D gene, V gene, CDR3 protein, CDR3 DNA. D genes are given only for firm matches. Size is omitted from some rows. Given values are once, few, many or a class for expanded clones.

clone_size: few; j_call: TRBJ1-2; d_call: TRBD1; v_call: TRBV27; cdr3_aa: CASTRQGGYGYTF; cdr3_nt: TGTGCCAGCACTAGACAGGGAGGCTATGGCTACACCTTC
clone_size: -; j_call: TRBJ1-1; d_call: -; v_call: TRBV28; cdr3_aa: CASSRRGNTEAFF; cdr3_nt: TGTGCCAGCAGCCGCCGGGGGAACACTGAAGCTTTCTTT
clone_size: -; j_call: TRBJ1-2; d_call: TRBD1; v_call: TRBV7-6; cdr3_aa: CASSLAGTGNGYTF; cdr3_nt: TGTGCCAGCAGCTTAGCCGGGACAGGGAATGGCTACACCTTC
clone_size: -; j_call: TRBJ1-5; d_call: -; v_call: TRBV7-9; cdr3_aa: CASSLGGMQPQHF; cdr3_nt: TGTGCCAGCAGCTTAGGGGGCATGCAGCCCCAGCATTTT
clone_size: -; j_call: TRBJ2-2; d_call: TRBD1; v_call: TRBV5-8; cdr3_aa: CASSQDHRGLSTGELFF; cdr3_nt: TGCGCCAGCAGCCAAGATCACAGGGGGCTTTCCACCGGGGAGCTGTTTTTT
clone_size: -; j_call: TRBJ2-1; d_call: -; v_call: TRBV5-1; cdr3_aa: CASSLPGEQFF; cdr3_nt: TGCGCCAGCAGCCTTCCGGGAGAGCAGTTCTTC
clone_size: -; j_call: TRBJ2-5; d_call: -; v_call: TRBV11-2; cdr3_aa: CASSLTSNGETQYF; cdr3_nt: TGTGCCAGCAGCCTAACTAGCAATGGAGAGACCCAGTACTTC
clone_size: few; j_call: TRBJ2-6; d_call: -; v_call: TRBV6-5; cdr3_aa: CASSMSFSGANVLTF; cdr3_nt: TGTGCCAGCAGTATGTCATTTTCTGGGGCCAACGTCCTGACTTTC
clone_size: -; j_call: TRBJ2-1; d_call: TRBD2; v_call: TRBV7-2; cdr3_aa: CASSQTSGTSRNEQFF; cdr3_nt: TGTGCCAGCAGCCAGACTAGCGGGACCTCGCGAAATGAGCAGTTCTTC
clone_size: -; j_call: TRBJ1-1; d_call: TRBD1; v_call: TRBV15; cdr3_aa: CATSSYRGRTEAFF; cdr3_nt: TGTGCCACCAGCAGTTACAGGGGGCGAACTGAAGCTTTCTTT
clone_size: -; j_call: TRBJ1-5; d_call: -; v_call: TRBV6-8; cdr3_aa: CASTPWGLDNQPQHF; cdr3_nt: TGTGCCAGCACTCCGTGGGGCCTCGACAATCAGCCCCAGCATTTT
clone_size: -; j_call: TRBJ2-3; d_call: TRBD2; v_call: TRBV13; cdr3_aa: CASSLEGPLAAHVEADTQYF; cdr3_nt: TGTGCCAGCAGCTTAGAGGGTCCTCTAGCGGCGCACGTGGAGGCAGATACGCAGTATTTT
clone_size: -; j_call: TRBJ1-2; d_call: TRBD1; v_call: TRBV27; cdr3_aa: CASSSLTLTGFYGYTF; cdr3_nt: TGTGCCAGCAGTTCCCTCACATTGACAGGGTTCTATGGCTACACCTTC
clone_size: -; j_call: TRBJ2-7; d_call: -; v_call: TRBV25-1; cdr3_aa: CASSETKRSDYEQYF; cdr3_nt: TGTGCCAGCAGTGAAACCAAGCGGTCTGACTACGAGCAGTACTTC
clone_size: few; j_call: TRBJ1-2; d_call: -; v_call: TRBV7-9; cdr3_aa: CASSLGQDLGYTF; cdr3_nt: TGTGCCAGCAGCTTAGGGCAGGATCTTGGCTACACCTTC
clone_size: -; j_call: TRBJ2-7; d_call: -; v_call: TRBV12-5; cdr3_aa: CASGLRWREPYEQYF; cdr3_nt: TGTGCTAGTGGGCTCCGGTGGAGAGAGCCCTACGAGCAGTACTTC
clone_size: -; j_call: TRBJ2-7; d_call: -; v_call: TRBV6-6; cdr3_aa: CASSWWEVSSYEQYF; cdr3_nt: TGTGCCAGCAGCTGGTGGGAGGTTTCCTCCTACGAGCAGTACTTC
clone_size: -; j_call: TRBJ1-1; d_call: -; v_call: TRBV28; cdr3_aa: CASNLRGRGTEAFF; cdr3_nt: TGTGCCAGCAACCTGCGGGGGAGGGGCACTGAAGCTTTCTTT
clone_size: once; j_call: TRBJ1-1; d_call: -; v_call: TRBV2; cdr3_aa: CASIPRGRTEAFF; cdr3_nt: TGTGCCAGCATCCCCAGGGGTCGCACTGAAGCTTTCTTT
clone_size: -; j_call: TRBJ2-1; d_call: -; v_call: TRBV6-5; cdr3_aa: CASSYSRGSYNEQFF; cdr3_nt: TGTGCCAGCAGTTACTCGAGAGGATCCTACAATGAGCAGTTCTTC
clone_size: -; j_call: TRBJ1-2; d_call: TRBD1; v_call: TRBV2; cdr3_aa: CASGRGFGYTF; cdr3_nt: TGTGCCAGCGGCAGGGGGTTTGGCTACACCTTC
clone_size: few; j_call: TRBJ1-3; d_call: -; v_call: TRBV7-1; cdr3_aa: CASSWGGIGNTIYF; cdr3_nt: TGTGCCAGCAGCTGGGGAGGCATTGGAAACACCATATATTTT
clone_size: -; j_call: TRBJ2-1; d_call: -; v_call: TRBV19; cdr3_aa: CASSMVRMAYNEQFF; cdr3_nt: TGTGCCAGTAGTATGGTCAGGATGGCCTACAATGAGCAGTTCTTC